The 11 T cell receptor beta chains presented below share a single source sample, sequenced in a study of vaccination and CD4 T cells after COVID-19. Cultured CD4+ T cell DNA was sequenced using the Oncomine TCR Beta short-read assay. MiXCR was run by TCRdb on the PCR reads, yielding one entry per CDR3 protein. The sample lists about 15,000 distinct CDR3 sequences; nearly 75% were seen once. The treatment here: approximately nine-day PBMC culture with coronavirus spike peptide pools or control peptides (ViraFEST assay). No antigens are known for them. The sequenced sample was CD4+ T cells from blood, cultured in vitro. Receptor source: a human donor who had recovered from COVID-19.

This clonotype was picked up one time. The J gene is TRBJ2-7, the V gene TRBV20-1; D is undetermined. Germline V lookup: CDR1 DFQATT, CDR2 SNEGSKA (reference sequence). This CDR3 spans 13 amino acids. The V gene lost 3 bases and the J gene lost 2 bases, with 11 bases spanning the gap. CDR3 protein: CSASGQTTYEQYF. CDR3 nucleotide sequence: TGCAGTGCTAGCGGGCAGACAACCTACGAGCAGTACTTC.

This clonotype was seen once. The chain employs TRBV30 and TRBJ1-2; the D is unclear. Germline V gene data show CDR1 as GTSNPN and CDR2 as SVGIG (reference sequence). Trimming shortened V by 0 bases and J by 3 bases, and 17 bases separated the two germline ends. The CDR3 is 16 residues long. The CDR3 nucleotides are TGTGCCTGGAGTGTACCTTCGAGGGAAAGGTACTATGGCTACACCTTC. It specifies CAWSVPSRERYYGYTF.

The chain carries TRBV7-3 and TRBJ2-5, with D perhaps TRBD1 (7 bases). CDR1 and CDR2 from the germline V gene are SGHTA and FQGTGA. The CDR3 runs 16 residues. Trimming left V 3 bases short and J 5 bases short, with 19 bases between. CDR3 in amino acids: CASSLEGQLSLETQYF. The DNA for the CDR3 is TGTGCCAGCAGCTTGGAGGGACAGCTCAGTCTGGAGACCCAGTACTTC.

The V gene is TRBV28, the J gene TRBJ1-5; D unresolved. Germline V lookup: CDR1 MDHEN, CDR2 SYDVKM. Trimming took 8 bases from V and 4 from J, leaving 9 bases between them. This CDR3 is 12 amino acids long. The CDR3 is CASVGSNQPQHF. CDR3 bases: TGTGCCAGCGTCGGGAGTAATCAGCCCCAGCATTTT.

The genes are TRBV6-1 and TRBJ1-1; 7 positions agree with TRBD1. Germline V gene sequence: CDR1 MNHNS, CDR2 SASEGT. After removal of 4 bases from V and 11 bases from J, the junction contained 10 bases not matched to a gene. The CDR3 runs to 13 residues. DNA of the CDR3: TGTGCCAGCAGTGCCGAGACAGGGCTGAGTGCTTTCTTT. Encoded protein: CASSAETGLSAFF.

The chain employs TRBV7-9 and TRBJ2-5; 8 nucleotides match TRBD1. The V gene end was trimmed by 2 bases and the J gene end by 4 bases; junction bases not matched to a gene: 9. CDR1 SEHNR and CDR2 FQNEAQ come from the germline V gene (reference sequence). The CDR3 extends over 16 amino acids. The CDR3 coding sequence is TGTGCCAGCAGCTTATCCCGACAGGGGTGGGGAGAGACCCAGTACTTC. Its translation is CASSLSRQGWGETQYF.

The rearrangement joins TRBV27 to TRBJ1-2, with D uncertain. The length of the CDR3 is 14 residues. Germline V lookup: CDR1 MNHEY, CDR2 SMNVEV (reference sequence). Between the trimmed V and J ends, which lost 8 bases and 2 bases, there was a span of 15 bases. The CDR3 nucleotides read TGTGCCAGCCGTCGGGCTTCTTTAAACTATGGCTACACCTTC. This translates into CASRRASLNYGYTF.

The genes are TRBV19 and TRBJ2-5; a possible D gene is TRBD2 (6 bases). This CDR3 is 14 amino acids long. CDR1 and CDR2 from the germline V gene are LNHDA and SQIVND (reference sequence). V was cut by 2 bases and J by 0 bases, with 7 bases left in between. The CDR3, as DNA: TGTGCCAGTAGTATACGGGGGAACCAAGAGACCCAGTACTTC. Encoded protein: CASSIRGNQETQYF.

The CDR3 protein is CASSEAGRGQNQPQHF. For the CDR3, the DNA is TGTGCCAGCAGTGAAGCAGGCAGGGGGCAAAATCAGCCCCAGCATTTT. This chain uses TRBV2 with TRBJ1-5; 8 positions agree with TRBD1. CDR3 length equals 16 residues. The V gene end was trimmed by 0 bases and the J gene end by 4 bases; junction bases not matched to a gene: 5. Per germline, CDR1 SNHLY and CDR2 FYNNEI.

This chain links TRBV6-2 or TRBV6-3 with TRBJ1-2; D not resolved. Deletions cut 0 bases from V and 5 bases from J, with 16 bases between. The germline V gene has CDR1 MNHEY and CDR2 SVGEGT. The CDR3 consists of 16 residues. As DNA, the CDR3 is TGTGCCAGCAGTTACTCGACCTACGGTCCGAAGTATGGCTACACCTTC. Encoded protein: CASSYSTYGPKYGYTF.

This clonotype was seen only once. The genes are TRBV19 and TRBJ2-1; 11 bases are a match to TRBD1. This CDR3 comprises 17 residues. The germline gives CDR1 LNHDA, CDR2 SQIVND (reference sequence). J lost 10 bases, V lost 3 bases, and 14 bases had no gene match. The CDR3 bases are TGTGCCAGTAGTATTAGTCGCGGGACAGGGGGGCTCATAGAGCAGTTCTTC. Amino acid sequence: CASSISRGTGGLIEQFF. Full variable domain (missing parts from reference TRBV19 and TRBJ2-1): DGGITQSPKYLFRKEGQNVTLSCEQNLNHDAMYWYRQDPGQGLRLIYYSQIVNDFQKGDIAEGYSVSREKKESFPLTVTSAQKNPTAFYLCASSISRGTGGLIEQFFGPGTRLTVL.